The sequence of this TCR beta chain was determined in a study of shared clonotypes between healthy human individuals. Study-level results: Limitation of the genetic and exposure-history diversity represented came from the few donors. Sorted-subset samples were not fully sequenced, rarefaction indicated. Larger estimated richness was generally recorded for naive subsets relative to memory subsets.

The repertoire was sequenced with immunoSEQ multiplex PCR; TCRdb's copy has only in-frame clones and lacks some. Among roughly 320,000 clones listed, around nine tenths were seen once. Regarding this clone: The antigen is not known.

The CDR3 is made up of 17 amino acids. Per germline, CDR1 SEHNR and CDR2 FQNEAQ (reference sequence). V shed 5 bases, J shed 2 bases, and the junction held 12 bases outside the gene matches. The chain carries TRBV7-9 and TRBJ2-7, with 10 bases fitting TRBD2. This receptor was taken from a man between 18 and 35 years old in good health. Sample: memory CD8+ T cells sorted from blood. Specified subset: CD45RO+ cells pooled with CCR7-negative TemRA cells. CDR3 coding DNA: TGTGCCAGCAGCCCACCGACCCTAGCGGGGGACGCCTACGAGCAGTACTTC. It is translated as CASSPPTLAGDAYEQYF.